Given below is one T cell receptor beta chain in context. It has no known antigen specificity. Per-nucleotide qualities are absent, and no much larger clonotype sits a single base away. The record originates from a study of blood T cell repertoires in COVID-19 (dated by TCRdb to the early 2020s). Some background on the complete study: Collaborator samples came from the United States, Italy and Spain and covered acute and convalescent phases of COVID-19. Subjects who had been exposed to COVID-19, were actively infected with it, or had recovered from it provided the deeply sampled blood TCRbeta repertoires that made up the dataset. The material from the prospective study consisted of cDNA or gDNA derived from T cells, B-cell-depleted T cells, or PBMCs. Nearly every sample came with metadata listing a de-identified subject ID, COVID-19 status, age in years and sex. The repertoires were made available in a free public database intended to serve as a resource for research on the immune response to SARS-CoV-2. Samples came from the ongoing ImmuneRACE study (first 160 participants) plus 1,254 subjects from 6 global collaborators. HLA class I and class II types, where available, came from metadata supplied by the sample provider rather than from assay-based typing. What the authors observed across the whole study: Clinical and demographic metadata were provided uncurated, with the amount varying by source and participant.

The collaborating institutions used their own protocols to collect whole blood in K2EDTA tubes. Collaborator samples were shipped for TCRbeta analysis as frozen whole blood, isolated PBMCs, or DNA extracted from either sample type. CDR1 MNHEY and CDR2 SVGAGI were looked up in the germline V gene. V loses 6 bases, J loses 8 bases, and the germline ends lie 19 bases apart. The CDR3 sequence holds 15 residues, the cysteine and phenylalanine included. Only the CDR3 region is kept as DNA, spanning 45 bases read in frame from base 1. TCRbeta CDR3 regions were amplified from genomic DNA using the immunoSEQ Assay, a bias-controlled multiplex PCR. The study's processing was this. The number of nucleated cells in each sample was estimated by amplification of reference gene primers within the assay. To quantify the absolute abundance of each unique TCRbeta CDR3 rearrangement, sequence reads were collapsed and filtered. For each sample, productive Simpson clonality was calculated as the square root of Simpson's diversity index across productive rearrangements. Held by TCRdb, this immuneACCESS table contains in-frame sequences only and omits some clones. Under half of the omission traces to an unresolved V gene where checked; the cause of the rest is unknown. The DNA was the basis for D and trimming; V, J and clone size are from that table. The sample profile shows under 30,000 clones; about 90% of them were found once. The ten largest clones capture roughly 9.9% of the sample.

The clonotype comes from a human donor in a cohort sampled during active COVID-19. This chain is built from TRBV6-5 and TRBJ1-4; the D gene is possibly TRBD1, with 5 bases matching. Sequenced input: peripheral blood. The CDR3 loop reads CASRLKGQGGEKLFF. The nucleotide sequence reads as follows: TGTGCCAGCAGACTGAAGGGCCAGGGCGGAGAAAAACTGTTTTTT.